The 21 T cell receptor beta chains listed next were all sequenced from one sample in a study of shared clonotypes between healthy human individuals (dated by TCRdb to the early 2020s). Libraries were built with the immunoSEQ multiplex PCR assay. TCRdb retrieved this table from immuneACCESS and kept in-frame rearrangements only. Not all clones are present; in checked studies, unresolved V genes account for under half, and no reason is known for the remainder. For this sample the table gives some 2,500,000 clones, of which approximately 94% were detected only once. The ten top clones hold more than 0.35% of the sample. The specimen sequenced was naive CD4+ T cells from PBMCs. What the cell subset or site label conveys for this sample: CD45RA+ positively selected. The receptors come from a man between 18 and 35 years old in good health. Some clones in this sample may be carry-over from other donors' samples.

V usage is TRBV6-1 and J usage is TRBJ1-5, with TRBD1 identical over 9 bases. With V trimmed by 6 bases and J by 6 bases, 9 bases remained unmatched. CDR3 length: 15 residues. Germline assignment: CDR1 MNHNS and CDR2 SASEGT. CDR3 DNA sequence: TGTGCCAGCAGCCTAACAGGGGGCGCGGGTCAGCCCCAGCATTTT. It codes for CASSLTGGAGQPQHF.

The V gene is TRBV14, the J gene TRBJ2-1; D uncertain. V dropped 3 bases and J dropped 0 bases, with 3 bases sitting between them. The CDR3 sequence is 13 residues long. Germline CDR1 is SGHDN and CDR2 is FVKESK. In DNA, the CDR3 is TGTGCCAGCAGCCAGTACTCCTACAATGAGCAGTTCTTC. Residues: CASSQYSYNEQFF.

The chain uses TRBV28 and TRBJ2-5, with D perhaps assigned TRBD1 or TRBD2 (5 bases each). This CDR3 contains 15 residues. Trimming took off 5 bases at V and 3 bases at J, with 16 bases between the two ends. CDR1 is MDHEN and CDR2 is SYDVKM in the germline V gene. The DNA for the CDR3 is TGTGCCAGCAGTGGGGCCTCAAGAGGGGAAGAGACCCAGTACTTC. Its translation: CASSGASRGEETQYF. Supplemented by reference TRBV28 and TRBJ2-5, the full variable domain reads DVKVTQSSRYLVKRTGEKVFLECVQDMDHENMFWYRQDPGLGLRLIYFSYDVKMKEKGDIPEGYSVSREKKERFSLILESASTNQTSMYLCASSGASRGEETQYFGPGTRLLVL.

This chain links TRBV28 with TRBJ1-4; D perhaps matches TRBD1 (5 bases). V lost 5 bases and J 8 bases, leaving 18 bases between the germline ends. Germline CDR1 is MDHEN and CDR2 is SYDVKM. The CDR3 contains 15 residues. CDR3 DNA: TGTGCCAGCAGTCCCCACGGGGCGGTAGGAGAAAAACTGTTTTTT. Protein product: CASSPHGAVGEKLFF.

V is TRBV5-6 and J is TRBJ1-4; 10 bases match TRBD1. With 4 bases clipped from V and 5 bases from J, the junction kept 11 bases outside the gene matches. The CDR3 has 17 residues. The germline V gene encodes CDR1 SGHDT and CDR2 YYEEEE. Here the CDR3 reads CASSHRQGANRNEKLFF. The DNA of the CDR3 is TGTGCCAGCAGCCATAGACAGGGGGCGAATCGGAATGAAAAACTGTTTTTT.

The chain carries TRBV5-1 and TRBJ1-2; 9 nucleotides agree with TRBD1. V was clipped by 2 bases and J by 6 bases; unmatched bases: 8. The germline V gene has CDR1 SGHRS and CDR2 YFSETQ. This CDR3 has 15 residues. The CDR3 here is CASSLQGASLDGYTF. The CDR3 coding sequence is TGCGCCAGCAGCTTACAGGGGGCGAGCCTCGATGGCTACACCTTC.

The chain couples TRBV2 to TRBJ2-7; 8 nucleotides align to TRBD1. Trimming took 7 bases from V and 2 from J; bases not matched to a gene: 10. The CDR3 runs 15 residues. Looked up from germline, CDR1 is SNHLY and CDR2 is FYNNEI. CDR3 region: CASILEQGGPYEQYF. CDR3 nucleotides: TGTGCCAGCATCCTAGAACAGGGGGGCCCCTACGAGCAGTACTTC.

In nucleotides, the CDR3 is TGCGCCAGCAGCCAAAGTTCTCCAGGGAAGTCTCTTAACTATGGCTACACCTTC. It codes for CASSQSSPGKSLNYGYTF. The chain is built from TRBV4-3 and TRBJ1-2; weak D call: TRBD1 (5 bases). The V gene's germline CDR1 is LGHNA and CDR2 YSLEER. The CDR3 consists of 18 residues. V was shortened by 2 bases and J by 1 base, with 20 bases between the two germline ends.

The rearrangement joins TRBV13 to TRBJ2-7; 8 bases match TRBD1. The CDR3 extends over 15 amino acids. The J segment lost 7 bases and the V segment lost 5 bases, leaving 13 bases of the junction unmatched. The germline CDR1 and CDR2 sequences are PRHDT and FYEKMQ (reference sequence). The CDR3 region is CASSTRRQGMWEQYF. CDR3 bases: TGTGCCAGCAGCACCAGACGACAGGGGATGTGGGAGCAGTACTTC.

J is TRBJ2-5 and V is TRBV28; D not resolved. With 2 bases removed from V and 3 bases from J, the gap between germline ends came to 10 bases. Looked up from germline, CDR1 is MDHEN and CDR2 is SYDVKM. CDR3 length: 14 residues. This CDR3 reads CASSLADGKETQYF. The CDR3 coding sequence is TGTGCCAGCAGTTTAGCGGACGGAAAAGAGACCCAGTACTTC.

This chain links TRBV21-1 with TRBJ2-4; the table's D gene call, TRBD2, was not cross checked with the DNA. TRBV21-1 is a documented pseudogene. This CDR3 has 16 residues. The CDR3 loop reads CASPNLAGGTKNIQYF. The DNA of the CDR3 is TGTGCCAGCCCTAACCTAGCGGGAGGAACCAAAAACATTCAGTACTTC.

The chain carries TRBV5-1 and TRBJ2-3, with 8 bases aligning to TRBD2. Looked up from germline, CDR1 is SGHRS and CDR2 is YFSETQ. The CDR3 spans 18 residues. J gave up 2 bases and V 3 bases, and 14 bases lay outside the gene matches. The CDR3 sequence: CASSSGRSSGPNTDTQYF. The CDR3 DNA is TGCGCCAGCAGCTCGGGGAGGTCTAGCGGGCCAAACACAGATACGCAGTATTTT. The whole variable domain, remainder taken from reference TRBV5-1 and TRBJ2-3, is KAGVTQTPRYLIKTRGQQVTLSCSPISGHRSVSWYQQTPGQGLQFLFEYFSETQRNKGNFPGRFSGRQFSNSRSEMNVSTLELGDSALYLCASSSGRSSGPNTDTQYFGPGTRLTVL.

V and J are TRBV7-9 and TRBJ1-1; D unresolved. Trimming took off 4 bases at V and 4 bases at J, with 13 bases between the two ends. The CDR3 covers 14 residues. The germline V gene has CDR1 SEHNR and CDR2 FQNEAQ (reference sequence). The CDR3 region is CASSSSVAPTEAFF. DNA of the CDR3: TGTGCCAGCAGCTCCAGTGTAGCGCCCACTGAAGCTTTCTTT.

The rearrangement joins TRBV28 to TRBJ2-2, with D tentatively TRBD2 (5 bases). The CDR3 totals 15 residues. Per germline, CDR1 MDHEN and CDR2 SYDVKM. Trimming removed 2 bases at V and 3 bases at J, with 10 bases between. CDR3 DNA: TGTGCCAGCAGTTTACTAGCTCGGGACACCGGGGAGCTGTTTTTT. As protein: CASSLLARDTGELFF.

The chain uses TRBV9 and TRBJ2-7; D call uncertain. Germline CDR1 reads SGDLS; CDR2 reads YYNGEE. Trimming shortened V by 0 bases and J by 2 bases, and 6 bases separated the two germline ends. The CDR3 has 13 amino acids. The CDR3 DNA reads TGTGCCAGCAGCGTAGAGGGTACCTACGAGCAGTACTTC. Translated: CASSVEGTYEQYF.

The genes are TRBV15 and TRBJ2-7; TRBD2 agrees at 7 bases. Germline lookup yields CDR1 LNHNV and CDR2 YYDKDF (reference sequence). The length of the CDR3 is 15 residues. V gave up 3 bases and J gave up 2 bases; unmatched junction bases: 7. CDR3 sequence reads: CATSSPDRGAYEQYF. The CDR3 region has the DNA TGTGCCACCAGCAGCCCCGACCGGGGGGCCTACGAGCAGTACTTC. The entire variable domain, with the rest obtained from reference TRBV15 and TRBJ2-7, is as follows: DAMVIQNPRYQVTQFGKPVTLSCSQTLNHNVMYWYQQKSSQAPKLLFHYYDKDFNNEADTPDNFQSRRPNTSFCFLDIRSPGLGDTAMYLCATSSPDRGAYEQYFGPGTRLTVT.

A note on this clone: Other DNA sequences in this sample translate to the same CDR3. The rearrangement joins TRBV20-1 to TRBJ2-3; TRBD1 agrees at 8 bases. Germline CDR1 reads DFQATT; CDR2 reads SNEGSKA (reference sequence). After removal of 7 bases from V and 3 bases from J, the junction contained 0 bases not matched to a gene. This CDR3 region has 11 residues. Here the CDR3 reads CSGTGTDTQYF. CDR3 nucleotide sequence: TGCAGTGGGACAGGGACAGATACGCAGTATTTT.

V is TRBV5-4 and J is TRBJ2-7; D possibly corresponds to TRBD2 (6 bases). CDR1 SGHNT and CDR2 YYREEE come from the germline V gene (reference sequence). Trimming cost V 2 bases and J 3 bases, with 12 bases left between them. This CDR3 spans 14 amino acids. CDR3 loop: CASSLIAAFYEQYF. For the CDR3, the DNA is TGTGCCAGCAGCTTAATAGCGGCTTTCTACGAGCAGTACTTC.

This clone was found once. This sequence joins TRBV28 and TRBJ2-7, with D uncertain. CDR1 is MDHEN, CDR2 SYDVKM, per germline. This CDR3 has 12 amino acids. The ends were cut back, 2 bases at V and 6 bases at J, with 8 bases in the middle. The CDR3: CASSLRISEQYF. The CDR3 DNA is TGTGCCAGCAGTTTAAGAATCAGCGAGCAGTACTTC.

V is TRBV6-5 and J is TRBJ2-7, with TRBD2 matching over 10 bases. The CDR3 runs to 14 residues. CDR1 is MNHEY and CDR2 is SVGAGI in the germline V gene. The junction had 4 bases not matched to a gene; V was cut back by 6 bases and J by 2 bases. The CDR3 here is CASSLTSGTYEQYF. The CDR3 DNA reads TGTGCCAGCAGCCTTACTAGCGGGACCTACGAGCAGTACTTC.

This clone was recorded a few times. V is TRBV5-1 and J is TRBJ1-1, with D possibly TRBD1 on 6 matching bases. Trimming cost V 4 bases and J 2 bases, with 12 bases left between them. The germline V gene encodes CDR1 SGHRS and CDR2 YFSETQ. The CDR3 covers 14 residues. The CDR3 protein is CASSTGTENTEAFF. Written as DNA, the CDR3 is TGCGCCAGCAGCACAGGGACCGAAAACACTGAAGCTTTCTTT.